This section outlines one T cell receptor (beta chain) sequence together with its context. Its antigen remains unknown. The CDR3 is 14 amino acids. Per the germline V gene, CDR1 is SGHNT and CDR2 is YYREEE (reference sequence). V gave up 0 bases and J gave up 3 bases, with 7 bases separating them. The data stem from a study of OX40 agonist ivuxolimab in advanced cancers. Study background: Around 40% of patients had received prior checkpoint inhibitor therapy. Overall study results and limits: More expanded clones were seen, on average, in CD8+ T cells than in CD4+.

Method: immunoSEQ multiplex PCR; TCRdb's copy keeps in-frame clones and lacks some. The sample lists approximately 13,000 clones, around 80% occurring once. The chain uses TRBV5-4 and TRBJ2-1, with no clear D. The sequencing used CD4+ or CD8+ T cells sorted from blood, collected in a trial of the OX40 agonist ivuxolimab. This sequence was found in an adult with an advanced solid tumor such as melanoma, head and neck, liver or kidney cancer. CDR3 sequence (DNA): TGTGCCAGCAGCTTGGAGTCAGTCTACAATGAGCAGTTCTTC. This translates into CASSLESVYNEQFF.